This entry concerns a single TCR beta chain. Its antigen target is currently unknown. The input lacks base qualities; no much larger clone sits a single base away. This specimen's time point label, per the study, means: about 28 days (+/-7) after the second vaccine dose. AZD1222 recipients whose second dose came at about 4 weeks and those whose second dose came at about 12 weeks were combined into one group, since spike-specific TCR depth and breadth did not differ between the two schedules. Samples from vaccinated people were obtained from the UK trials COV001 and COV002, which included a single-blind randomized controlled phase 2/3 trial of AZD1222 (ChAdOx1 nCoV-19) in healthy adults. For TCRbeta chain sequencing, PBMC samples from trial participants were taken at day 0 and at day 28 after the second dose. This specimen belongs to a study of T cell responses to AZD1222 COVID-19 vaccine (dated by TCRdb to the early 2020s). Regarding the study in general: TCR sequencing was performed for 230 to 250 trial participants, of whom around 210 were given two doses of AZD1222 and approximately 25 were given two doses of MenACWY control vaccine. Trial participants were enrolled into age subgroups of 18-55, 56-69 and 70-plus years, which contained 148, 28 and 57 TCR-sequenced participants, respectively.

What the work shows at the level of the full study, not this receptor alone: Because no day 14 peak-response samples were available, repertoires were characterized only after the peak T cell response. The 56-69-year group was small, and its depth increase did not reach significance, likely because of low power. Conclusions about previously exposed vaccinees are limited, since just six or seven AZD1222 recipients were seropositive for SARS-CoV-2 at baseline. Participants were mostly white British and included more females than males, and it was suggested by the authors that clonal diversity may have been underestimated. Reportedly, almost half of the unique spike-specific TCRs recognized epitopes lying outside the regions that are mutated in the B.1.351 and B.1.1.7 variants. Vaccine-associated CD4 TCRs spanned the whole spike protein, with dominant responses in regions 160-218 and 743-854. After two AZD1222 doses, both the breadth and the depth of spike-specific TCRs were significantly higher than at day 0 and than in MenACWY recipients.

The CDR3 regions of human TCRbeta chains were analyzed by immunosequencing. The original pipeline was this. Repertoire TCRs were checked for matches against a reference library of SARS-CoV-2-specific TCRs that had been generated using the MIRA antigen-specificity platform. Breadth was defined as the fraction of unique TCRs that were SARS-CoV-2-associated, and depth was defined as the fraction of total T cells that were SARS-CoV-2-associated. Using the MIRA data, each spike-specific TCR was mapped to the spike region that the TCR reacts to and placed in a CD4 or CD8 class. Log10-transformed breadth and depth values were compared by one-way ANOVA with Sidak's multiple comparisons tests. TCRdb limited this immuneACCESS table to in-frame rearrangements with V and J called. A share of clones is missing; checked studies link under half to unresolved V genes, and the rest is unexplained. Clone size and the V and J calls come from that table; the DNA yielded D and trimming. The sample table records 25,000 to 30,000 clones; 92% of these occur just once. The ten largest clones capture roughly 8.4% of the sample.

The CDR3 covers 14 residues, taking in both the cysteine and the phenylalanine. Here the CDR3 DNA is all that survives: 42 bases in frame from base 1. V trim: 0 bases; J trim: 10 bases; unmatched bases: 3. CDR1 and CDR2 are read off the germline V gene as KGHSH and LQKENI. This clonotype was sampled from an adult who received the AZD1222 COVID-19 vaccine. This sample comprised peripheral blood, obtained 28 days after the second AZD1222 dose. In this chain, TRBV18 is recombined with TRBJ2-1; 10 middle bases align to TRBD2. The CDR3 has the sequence CASSPPGLAKEQFF. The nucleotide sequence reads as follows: TGTGCCAGCTCACCACCGGGACTAGCGAAAGAGCAGTTCTTC.